Each of the 30 T cell receptor beta chains below was sequenced from the same sample in a study of naive and memory T cell subsets. Two oligonucleotides, mixed equimolar, formed the beta constant-region primer covering TRBC1 and TRBC2. The ligated cDNA underwent four PCR rounds using SP2 and nested alpha and beta constant-region primers. Via MiXCR, TCRdb re-called the UMI-ligation and nested PCR reads, giving one row per CDR3 protein. The sample lists about 100,000 distinct CDR3 sequences, about 14% seen once, with around 3% in the top ten. Their antigen targets remain unknown. Regarding the study as a whole: A few larger clonotypes appeared in naive repertoires, especially CD8, possibly memory cells re-expressing CD45RA.

The specimen sequenced was naive CD8+ T cells from blood. All receptors derive from a human donor in good health.

This clonotype was observed at least ten times. The chain combines TRBV15 with TRBJ1-5; D perhaps matches TRBD1 (5 bases). V lost 2 bases and J lost 8, with 16 bases in between. This CDR3 comprises 15 residues. Germline values: CDR1 LNHNV, CDR2 YYDKDF (reference sequence). CDR3 coding DNA: TGTGCCACCAGCAGAACACGGGGATCCAGGGAGCCCCAGCATTTT. It encodes CATSRTRGSREPQHF.

This clonotype was observed many times. The chain recombines TRBV6-9 with TRBJ2-3; D tentatively reads TRBD1 or TRBD2 (5 bases each). The V and J ends lost 2 bases and 6 bases respectively, with 15 bases between them. Per germline, CDR1 MNHGY and CDR2 SVAAGI. CDR3 size: 15 residues. In DNA, the CDR3 is TGTGCCAGCAGTTATACCGAGGGAGCAGGGGATACGCAGTATTTT. This encodes CASSYTEGAGDTQYF.

This clonotype showed up just once. Since no conserved phenylalanine or tryptophan closes the CDR3, a read error is the likely cause. J is TRBJ1-2 and V is TRBV28; no clear D. Germline CDR1 reads MDHEN; CDR2 reads SYDVKM. Trimming left V 5 bases short and J 0 bases short, with 13 bases between. This CDR3 is built from 15 residues. The CDR3 region is CASSQSPMSNYGYTY. The CDR3, as DNA: TGTGCCAGCAGTCAGTCACCGATGTCTAACTATGGCTACACCTAC.

J is TRBJ1-2 and V is TRBV11-2, with 10 bases aligning to TRBD1. The V and J ends lost 4 bases and 3 bases, in that order; junction bases with no gene match: 14. Germline CDR1 and CDR2: SGHAT and FQNNGV. The CDR3 sequence is 18 residues long. CDR3 sequence reads: CASSSTGTGAQGDYGYTF. DNA of the CDR3: TGTGCCAGCAGCTCGACCGGGACAGGGGCCCAGGGTGACTATGGCTACACCTTC.

In this sample, this clonotype turned up many times. V usage is TRBV7-2 and J usage is TRBJ1-1; D might be TRBD1 (5 bases). CDR1 and CDR2 (germline): SGHTA, FQGNSA. The germline V and J ends were trimmed by 0 bases and 0 bases, with 5 bases remaining between them. The CDR3 spans 14 residues. Here the CDR3 DNA reads TGTGCCAGCAGCTTAGCACAGGTGAACACTGAAGCTTTCTTT. This gives the protein CASSLAQVNTEAFF.

This chain connects TRBV29-1 to TRBJ1-1, with 7 nucleotides matching TRBD1. With V trimmed by 6 bases and J by 0 bases, 4 bases remained unmatched. The germline V gene encodes CDR1 SQVTM and CDR2 ANQGSEA. The CDR3 runs to 13 residues. CDR3 region: CSVAGTVNTEAFF. The CDR3 DNA is TGCAGCGTCGCCGGGACAGTGAACACTGAAGCTTTCTTT.

This rearrangement joins TRBV28 to TRBJ2-5; 7 bases are a match to TRBD2. The junction had 2 bases not matched to a gene; V was cut back by 5 bases and J by 2 bases. The CDR3 totals 13 residues. The germline V gene encodes CDR1 MDHEN and CDR2 SYDVKM. DNA for the CDR3: TGTGCCAGCAGTCTGGGACTACAAGAGACCCAGTACTTC. Translating it yields CASSLGLQETQYF.

This clonotype was seen ten or more times. The rearrangement links TRBV7-9 to TRBJ2-1, with 8 bases matching TRBD2. CDR3 length: 16 amino acids. Trimming took 5 bases from V and 8 from J; bases not matched to a gene: 14. The V gene's germline CDR1 is SEHNR and CDR2 FQNEAQ (reference sequence). The CDR3 here is CASSQSVPGGRDEQFF. The CDR3 DNA is TGTGCCAGCAGCCAGTCCGTCCCGGGGGGGCGCGATGAGCAGTTCTTC.

The rearrangement joins TRBV10-3 to TRBJ2-3, with a weak D call TRBD1 (6 bases). The CDR3 is 13 amino acids. V lost 6 bases, J lost 0 bases, and 7 bases lay in between. Germline assignment: CDR1 ENHRY and CDR2 SYGVKD. CDR3 coding DNA: TGTGCCATCAGCGACAGGAGCACAGATACGCAGTATTTT. Protein product: CAISDRSTDTQYF.

This clonotype was counted at least ten times. The chain couples TRBV20-1 to TRBJ2-7; TRBD1 might be the D (6 bases). Trimming pared 6 bases from V and 2 bases from J, leaving 17 bases between. Germline CDR1 and CDR2: DFQATT and SNEGSKA (reference sequence). The CDR3 loop spans 14 amino acids. The CDR3 loop is CSARPQGLPYEQYF. CDR3 nucleotide sequence: TGCAGTGCCCGACCACAGGGTTTGCCCTACGAGCAGTACTTC.

The V call is TRBV6-2 or TRBV6-3, the J call TRBJ2-7, with 10 nucleotides matching TRBD2. Per the germline V gene, CDR1 is MNHEY and CDR2 is SVGEGT. V shed 8 bases, J shed 1 base, and the junction held 11 bases outside the gene matches. The CDR3 totals 16 residues. CDR3 sequence reads: CASGFRTSGRSYEQYF. Here the CDR3 DNA reads TGTGCCAGCGGTTTTCGGACTAGCGGCAGGTCCTACGAGCAGTACTTC.

This clonotype was seen ten or more times. J is TRBJ1-1 and V is TRBV7-6, with TRBD1 matching 11 bases. The CDR3 spans 13 residues. Germline V gene data show CDR1 as SGHVS and CDR2 as FNYEAQ. V trimming: 9 bases; J trimming: 5 bases; junction bases outside the gene matches: 5. The CDR3 protein is CASRGTGGTEAFF. In nucleotides, the CDR3 is TGTGCCAGTCGGGGGACAGGGGGGACTGAAGCTTTCTTT.

The sample holds many counts of this clonotype. The rearrangement uses TRBV27 and TRBJ1-1; no clear D. The germline V gene encodes CDR1 MNHEY and CDR2 SMNVEV (reference sequence). The CDR3 is 13 residues long. The V and J ends lost 2 bases and 4 bases respectively, with 8 bases between them. CDR3 sequence reads: CASSLGSVTEAFF. The CDR3 DNA reads TGTGCCAGCAGTTTAGGGAGTGTCACTGAAGCTTTCTTT.

This clonotype showed up just a few times. This chain uses TRBV15 with TRBJ2-5; TRBD2 might be the D (6 bases). V was cut by 8 bases and J by 6 bases, with 19 bases left in between. The CDR3 has 14 amino acids. Germline CDR1 is LNHNV and CDR2 is YYDKDF (reference sequence). CDR3 region: CATGGASWGKTQYF. In nucleotides, the CDR3 is TGTGCCACCGGAGGGGCTAGTTGGGGGAAGACCCAGTACTTC.

This clonotype was recorded at least ten times. CDR3 coding DNA: TGTGCCAGCAGCCACAGTAGCACAGATACGCAGTATTTT. Translating gives CASSHSSTDTQYF. The chain employs TRBV7-9 and TRBJ2-3; D not certain. The length of the CDR3 is 13 residues. Trimming shortened V by 5 bases and J by 0 bases, and 6 bases separated the two germline ends. Germline assignment: CDR1 SEHNR and CDR2 FQNEAQ (reference sequence).

The chain links TRBV7-6 to TRBJ2-7; no reliable D call. The CDR3 runs 16 residues. Between the trimmed V and J ends, which lost 4 bases and 3 bases, there was a span of 19 bases. Germline V CDR1 and CDR2: SGHVS, FNYEAQ. In nucleotides, the CDR3 is TGTGCCAGCAGCTCCGGTGGGGTAACCGCGGACTACGAGCAGTACTTC. It yields the protein CASSSGGVTADYEQYF.

This clonotype was seen more than once but under ten times. The J gene is TRBJ2-7, the V gene TRBV5-4; D not certain. The CDR3 is made up of 12 amino acids. The germline V gene has CDR1 SGHNT and CDR2 YYREEE (reference sequence). The V end was cut by 6 bases, the J end by 6 bases, with 13 bases between. CDR3 nucleotides: TGTGCCAGCAACTCTCCGGGCTTCGAGCAGTACTTC. Translation gives CASNSPGFEQYF.

This clonotype was observed a few times. The genes are TRBV4-3 and TRBJ1-5; 8 nucleotides line up with TRBD1. Trimming took 0 bases from V and 7 from J; bases not matched to a gene: 14. CDR1 LGHNA and CDR2 YSLEER come from the germline V gene. This CDR3 spans 18 amino acids. DNA of the CDR3: TGCGCCAGCAGCCAAGATCATTATCCCAGGGGGCAATTGCAGCCCCAGCATTTT. Translation: CASSQDHYPRGQLQPQHF.

This clonotype was detected a few times. J is TRBJ2-2 and V is TRBV29-1, with D unresolved. CDR1 is SQVTM and CDR2 is ANQGSEA in the germline V gene. The CDR3 spans 13 residues. Between the trimmed V and J ends, which lost 6 bases and 2 bases, there was a span of 10 bases. CDR3 protein: CSVRTVNTGELFF. CDR3 sequence (DNA): TGCAGCGTCAGGACGGTTAACACCGGGGAGCTGTTTTTT.

This rearrangement joins TRBV6-5 to TRBJ2-5, with 10 bases aligning to TRBD1. Germline CDR1 MNHEY, CDR2 SVGAGI. This CDR3 spans 16 amino acids. V lost 2 bases and J lost 4; bases outside the gene matches: 7. The CDR3 sequence is CASSYVPRTGGETQYF. CDR3 sequence (DNA): TGTGCCAGCAGTTACGTCCCGAGGACAGGGGGAGAGACCCAGTACTTC.

This chain links TRBV24-1 with TRBJ2-3, with TRBD2 identical over 11 bases. This CDR3 is built from 17 residues. The V gene's germline CDR1 is KGHDR and CDR2 SFDVKD. V gave up 4 bases and J gave up 2 bases; unmatched junction bases: 7. Written as DNA, the CDR3 is TGTGCCACCAGTGAACGCCGACTAGCGGGGCACACAGATACGCAGTATTTT. Translated: CATSERRLAGHTDTQYF.

The chain has TRBV19 and TRBJ2-1; 13 nucleotides match TRBD2. V trimming: 5 bases; J trimming: 4 bases; junction bases outside the gene matches: 11. Per the germline V gene, CDR1 is LNHDA and CDR2 is SQIVND (reference sequence). The CDR3 consists of 18 residues. The CDR3 DNA follows: TGTGCCAGTAGTTCCGGGACTAGCGGGACATCTCTTTACAATGAGCAGTTCTTC. Protein: CASSSGTSGTSLYNEQFF.

This clonotype was recorded once. This chain joins TRBV4-1 and TRBJ2-7; possible D gene TRBD1, 6 bases. Germline assignment: CDR1 MGHRA and CDR2 YSYEKL. CDR3 length: 14 residues. V lost 3 bases to trimming and J lost 2 bases, with 11 bases between them. The CDR3: CASSQMDSPYEQYF. The CDR3 DNA follows: TGCGCCAGCAGCCAGATGGACAGTCCCTACGAGCAGTACTTC.

This clonotype has at least ten counts. The chain combines TRBV18 with TRBJ2-6; D ambiguous. V gave up 6 bases and J gave up 5 bases, with 2 bases separating them. Germline loops: CDR1 KGHSH, CDR2 LQKENI. This CDR3 spans 11 amino acids. The CDR3 spells CASSWANVLTF. In DNA form, the CDR3 reads TGTGCCAGCTCGTGGGCCAACGTCCTGACTTTC.

This clonotype was seen many times. The chain is built from TRBV29-1 and TRBJ2-3; 14 positions agree with TRBD2. J gave up 3 bases and V 6 bases, and 5 bases lay outside the gene matches. Germline CDR1 SQVTM, CDR2 ANQGSEA. The CDR3 contains 15 residues. CDR3 in DNA: TGCAGCGTCGAGGGGACTAGCGGGAGTACAGATACGCAGTATTTT. Translated, it gives CSVEGTSGSTDTQYF.

Comments on this clonotype: A much larger clone is a single base away; this may be a read error. This rearrangement joins TRBV29-1 to TRBJ1-2; perhaps TRBD1 as D (5 bases). The CDR3 extends over 14 amino acids. The germline V gene encodes CDR1 SQVTM and CDR2 ANQGSEA. The V end was cut by 4 bases, the J end by 4 bases, with 16 bases between. In nucleotides, the CDR3 is TGCAGCGTTGGGTCAGGGACCGGGATCTATGGCTACACCTTC. Translating it yields CSVGSGTGIYGYTF.

This clonotype has ten or more counts. The chain joins TRBV20-1 to TRBJ1-3, with unresolved D. V lost 0 bases to trimming and J lost 4 bases, with 13 bases between them. Looked up from germline, CDR1 is DFQATT and CDR2 is SNEGSKA (reference sequence). This CDR3 has 15 residues. CDR3 residues: CSARDPGKRGNTIYF. As DNA, the CDR3 is TGCAGTGCTAGAGATCCGGGGAAGAGGGGAAACACCATATATTTT.

This clonotype occurred many times. The gene calls are TRBV7-2 and TRBJ2-7; D is uncertain. Germline-derived CDR1 and CDR2 are SGHTA and FQGNSA. The CDR3 consists of 14 residues. V lost 3 bases and J lost 2, with 11 bases in between. CDR3 sequence reads: CASSLIALAYEQYF. CDR3 DNA sequence: TGTGCCAGCAGCTTGATCGCCCTAGCCTACGAGCAGTACTTC.

This clonotype was seen only a few times. This rearrangement joins TRBV7-3 to TRBJ1-1; D perhaps matches TRBD1 (5 bases). Germline V gene sequence: CDR1 SGHTA, CDR2 FQGTGA. Trimming stripped 1 base from V and 2 bases from J, with 8 bases between. The CDR3 totals 14 residues. CDR3 amino acids: CASSLNQGNTEAFF. In nucleotides, the CDR3 is TGTGCCAGCAGCTTAAACCAGGGTAACACTGAAGCTTTCTTT.

This clonotype was seen ten or more times. The chain's CDR3 is CASSLGLGTGTYEQYF. The CDR3 DNA follows: TGTGCCAGCAGCTTGGGCCTCGGGACAGGGACCTACGAGCAGTACTTC. The rearrangement links TRBV5-4 to TRBJ2-7; TRBD1 matches at 9 bases. V shed 0 bases, J shed 2 bases, and the junction held 6 bases outside the gene matches. The V gene's germline CDR1 is SGHNT and CDR2 YYREEE (reference sequence). CDR3 length: 16 amino acids.